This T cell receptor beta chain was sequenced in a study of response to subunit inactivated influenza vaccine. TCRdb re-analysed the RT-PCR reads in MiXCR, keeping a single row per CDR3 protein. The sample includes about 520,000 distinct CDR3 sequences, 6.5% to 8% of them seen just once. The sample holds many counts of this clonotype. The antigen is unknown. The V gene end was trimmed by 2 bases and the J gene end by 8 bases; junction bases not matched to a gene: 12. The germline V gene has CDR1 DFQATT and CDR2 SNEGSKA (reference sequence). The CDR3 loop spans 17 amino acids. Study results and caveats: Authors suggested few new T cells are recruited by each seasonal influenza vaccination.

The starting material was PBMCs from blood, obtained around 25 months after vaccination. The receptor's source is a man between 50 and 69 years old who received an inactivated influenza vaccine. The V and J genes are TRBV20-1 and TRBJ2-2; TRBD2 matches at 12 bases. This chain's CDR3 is CSARPRRPSGGAGELFF. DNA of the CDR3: TGCAGTGCTAGACCCCGACGTCCTAGCGGGGGGGCAGGGGAGCTGTTTTTT.